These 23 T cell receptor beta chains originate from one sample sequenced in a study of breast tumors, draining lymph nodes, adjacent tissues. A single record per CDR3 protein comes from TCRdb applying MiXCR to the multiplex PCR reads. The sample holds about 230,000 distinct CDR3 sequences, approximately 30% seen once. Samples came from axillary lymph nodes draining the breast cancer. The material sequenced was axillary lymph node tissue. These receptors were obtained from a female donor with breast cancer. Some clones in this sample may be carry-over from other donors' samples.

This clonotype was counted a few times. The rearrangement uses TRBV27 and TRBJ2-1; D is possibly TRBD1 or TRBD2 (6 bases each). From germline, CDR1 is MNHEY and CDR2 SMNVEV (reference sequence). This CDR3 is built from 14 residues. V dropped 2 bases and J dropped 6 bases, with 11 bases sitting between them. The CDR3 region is CASSLRGVSNEQFF. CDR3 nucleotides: TGTGCCAGCAGTTTAAGGGGGGTCTCCAATGAGCAGTTCTTC.

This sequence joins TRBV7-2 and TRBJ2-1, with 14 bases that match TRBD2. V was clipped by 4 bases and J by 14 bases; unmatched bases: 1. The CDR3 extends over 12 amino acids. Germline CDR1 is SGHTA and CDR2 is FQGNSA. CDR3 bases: TGTGCCAGCAGCTCGACTAGCGGGAGGGAGTTCTTC. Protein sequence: CASSSTSGREFF.

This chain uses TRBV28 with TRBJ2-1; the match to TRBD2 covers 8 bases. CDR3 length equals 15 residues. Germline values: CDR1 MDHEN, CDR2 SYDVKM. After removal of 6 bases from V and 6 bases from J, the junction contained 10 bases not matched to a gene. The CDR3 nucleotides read TGTGCCAGCAGGACCCCGGGACTAGGTGGCAATGAGCAGTTCTTC. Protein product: CASRTPGLGGNEQFF.

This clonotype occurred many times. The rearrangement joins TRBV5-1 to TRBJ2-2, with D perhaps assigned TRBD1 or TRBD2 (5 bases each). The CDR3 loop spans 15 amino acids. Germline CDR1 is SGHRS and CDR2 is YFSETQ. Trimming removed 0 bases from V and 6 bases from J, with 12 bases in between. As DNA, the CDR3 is TGCGCCAGCAGCTTGGAGGGGAGAATTGCCGGGGAGCTGTTTTTT. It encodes CASSLEGRIAGELFF. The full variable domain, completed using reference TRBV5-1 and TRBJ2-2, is KAGVTQTPRYLIKTRGQQVTLSCSPISGHRSVSWYQQTPGQGLQFLFEYFSETQRNKGNFPGRFSGRQFSNSRSEMNVSTLELGDSALYLCASSLEGRIAGELFFGEGSRLTVL.

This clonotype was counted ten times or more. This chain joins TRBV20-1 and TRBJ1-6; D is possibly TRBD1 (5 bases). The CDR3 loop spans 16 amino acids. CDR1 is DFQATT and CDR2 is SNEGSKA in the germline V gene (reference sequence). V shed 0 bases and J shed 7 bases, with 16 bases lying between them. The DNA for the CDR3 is TGCAGTGCTAGAGATAACCCCCAGGGACGAAATTCACCCCTCCACTTT. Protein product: CSARDNPQGRNSPLHF.

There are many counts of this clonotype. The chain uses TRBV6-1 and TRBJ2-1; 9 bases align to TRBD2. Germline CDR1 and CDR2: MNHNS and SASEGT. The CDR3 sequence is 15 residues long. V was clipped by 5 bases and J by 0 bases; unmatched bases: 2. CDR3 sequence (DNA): TGTGCCAGCAGTCATAGCGGGAGCTCCTACAATGAGCAGTTCTTC. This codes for CASSHSGSSYNEQFF.

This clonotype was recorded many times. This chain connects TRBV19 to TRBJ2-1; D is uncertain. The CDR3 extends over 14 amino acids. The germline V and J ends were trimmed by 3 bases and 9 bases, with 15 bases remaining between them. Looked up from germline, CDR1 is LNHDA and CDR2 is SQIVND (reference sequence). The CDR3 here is CASSMPSSGGEQFF. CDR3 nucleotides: TGTGCCAGTAGTATGCCCTCAAGTGGTGGTGAGCAGTTCTTC. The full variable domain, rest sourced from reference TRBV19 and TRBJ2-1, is DGGITQSPKYLFRKEGQNVTLSCEQNLNHDAMYWYRQDPGQGLRLIYYSQIVNDFQKGDIAEGYSVSREKKESFPLTVTSAQKNPTAFYLCASSMPSSGGEQFFGPGTRLTVL.

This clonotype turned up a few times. The DNA for the CDR3 is TGCAGTGCTACACTAAGGGACAGGGGTGGACTTACAGATACGCAGTATTTT. This translates into CSATLRDRGGLTDTQYF. The gene calls are TRBV20-1 and TRBJ2-3; 10 nucleotides align to TRBD1. CDR3 length equals 17 residues. Per germline, CDR1 DFQATT and CDR2 SNEGSKA (reference sequence). After removal of 4 bases from V and 3 bases from J, the junction contained 13 bases not matched to a gene.

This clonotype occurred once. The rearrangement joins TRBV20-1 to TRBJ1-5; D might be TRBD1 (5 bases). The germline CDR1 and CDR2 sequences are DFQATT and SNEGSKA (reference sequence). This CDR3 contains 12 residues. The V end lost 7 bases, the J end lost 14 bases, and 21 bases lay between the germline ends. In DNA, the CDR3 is TGCAGTGTAGCGGGGGAAAACGGCTACGAGCATTTT. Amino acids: CSVAGENGYEHF.

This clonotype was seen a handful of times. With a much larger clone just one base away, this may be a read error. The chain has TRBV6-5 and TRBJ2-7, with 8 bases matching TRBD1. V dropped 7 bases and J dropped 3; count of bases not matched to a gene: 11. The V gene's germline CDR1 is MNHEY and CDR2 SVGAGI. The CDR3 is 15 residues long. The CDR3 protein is CASTAGQGARYEQYF. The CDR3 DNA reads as TGTGCCAGCACCGCCGGGCAGGGGGCGCGCTACGAGCAGTACTTC.

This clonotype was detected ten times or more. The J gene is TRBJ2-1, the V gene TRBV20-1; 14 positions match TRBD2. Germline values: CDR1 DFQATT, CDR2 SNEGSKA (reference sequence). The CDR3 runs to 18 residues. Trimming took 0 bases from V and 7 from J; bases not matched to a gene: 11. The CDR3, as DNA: TGCAGTGCTAGAGATCGAGGTCGACTAGCGGGAGGGTTGAATGAGCAGTTCTTC. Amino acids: CSARDRGRLAGGLNEQFF.

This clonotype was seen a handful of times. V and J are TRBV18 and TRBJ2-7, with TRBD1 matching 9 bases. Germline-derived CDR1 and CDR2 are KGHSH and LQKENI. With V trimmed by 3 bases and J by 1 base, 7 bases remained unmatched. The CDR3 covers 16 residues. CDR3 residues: CASSPWGQGESYEQYF. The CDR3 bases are TGTGCCAGCTCACCGTGGGGACAGGGTGAATCCTACGAGCAGTACTTC.

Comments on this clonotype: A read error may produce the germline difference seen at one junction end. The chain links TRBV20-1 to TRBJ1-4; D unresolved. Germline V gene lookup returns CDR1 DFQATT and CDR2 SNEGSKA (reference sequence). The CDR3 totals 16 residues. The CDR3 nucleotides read TGCAGTGCTAGAGCTCCGGGTGGGAGCGAGCAGTTCCCCGATCCTTTT. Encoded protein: CSARAPGGSEQFPDPF.

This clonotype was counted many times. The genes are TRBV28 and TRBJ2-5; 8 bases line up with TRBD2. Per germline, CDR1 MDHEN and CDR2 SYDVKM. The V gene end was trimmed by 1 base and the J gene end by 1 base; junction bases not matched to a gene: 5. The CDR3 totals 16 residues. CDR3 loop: CASSLSVSGIQETQYF. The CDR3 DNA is TGTGCCAGCAGTTTATCGGTTAGCGGGATCCAAGAGACCCAGTACTTC. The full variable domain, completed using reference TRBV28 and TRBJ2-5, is DVKVTQSSRYLVKRTGEKVFLECVQDMDHENMFWYRQDPGLGLRLIYFSYDVKMKEKGDIPEGYSVSREKKERFSLILESASTNQTSMYLCASSLSVSGIQETQYFGPGTRLLVL.

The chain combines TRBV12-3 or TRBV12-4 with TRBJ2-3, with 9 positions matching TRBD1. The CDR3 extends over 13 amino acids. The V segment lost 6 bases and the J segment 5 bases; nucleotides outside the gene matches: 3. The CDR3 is CASRLTGGDTQYF. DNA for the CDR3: TGTGCCAGCAGGTTGACAGGGGGAGATACGCAGTATTTT.

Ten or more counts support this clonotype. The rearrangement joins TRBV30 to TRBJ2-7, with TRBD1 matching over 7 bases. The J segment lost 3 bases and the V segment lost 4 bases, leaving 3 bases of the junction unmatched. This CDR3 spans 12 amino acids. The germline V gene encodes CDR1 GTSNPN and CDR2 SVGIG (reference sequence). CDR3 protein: CAWNRGNYEQYF. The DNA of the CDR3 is TGTGCCTGGAACAGGGGAAACTACGAGCAGTACTTC.

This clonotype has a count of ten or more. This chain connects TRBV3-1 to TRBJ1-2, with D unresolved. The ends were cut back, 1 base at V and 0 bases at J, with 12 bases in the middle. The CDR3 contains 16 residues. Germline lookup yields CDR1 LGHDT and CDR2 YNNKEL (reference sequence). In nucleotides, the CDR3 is TGTGCCAGCAGCCAAGGTGTCGGGAGAGCTAACTATGGCTACACCTTC. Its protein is CASSQGVGRANYGYTF.

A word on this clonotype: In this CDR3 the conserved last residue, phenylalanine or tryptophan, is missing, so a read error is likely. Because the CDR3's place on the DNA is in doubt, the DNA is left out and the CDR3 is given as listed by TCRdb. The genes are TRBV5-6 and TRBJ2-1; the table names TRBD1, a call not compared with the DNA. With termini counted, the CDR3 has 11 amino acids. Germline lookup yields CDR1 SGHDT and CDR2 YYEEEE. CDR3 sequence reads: CASSPGQTSSY.

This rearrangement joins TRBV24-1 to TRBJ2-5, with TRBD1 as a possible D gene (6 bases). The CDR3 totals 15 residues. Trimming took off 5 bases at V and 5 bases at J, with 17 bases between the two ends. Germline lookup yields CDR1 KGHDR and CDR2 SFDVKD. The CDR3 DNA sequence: TGTGCCACCAGTGCAGGGGACACTAGGTTCGAGACCCAGTACTTC. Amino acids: CATSAGDTRFETQYF.

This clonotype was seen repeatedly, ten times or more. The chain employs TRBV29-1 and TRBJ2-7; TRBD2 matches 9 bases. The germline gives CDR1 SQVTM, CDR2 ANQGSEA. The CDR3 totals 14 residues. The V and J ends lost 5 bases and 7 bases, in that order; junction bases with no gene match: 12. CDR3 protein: CSVRAGGPHREQYF. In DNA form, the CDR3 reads TGCAGCGTTCGTGCGGGAGGGCCTCATAGGGAGCAGTACTTC.

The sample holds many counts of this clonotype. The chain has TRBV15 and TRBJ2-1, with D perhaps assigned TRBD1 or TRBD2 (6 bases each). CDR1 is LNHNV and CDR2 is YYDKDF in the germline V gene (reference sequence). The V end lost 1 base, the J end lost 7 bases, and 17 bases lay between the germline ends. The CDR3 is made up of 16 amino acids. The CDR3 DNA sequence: TGTGCCACCAGCAGAGTTTGGGGGGCTGGGGAAAATGAGCAGTTCTTC. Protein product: CATSRVWGAGENEQFF.

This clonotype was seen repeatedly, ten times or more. CDR3 amino acids: CASTKQGQGTGELFF. In nucleotides, the CDR3 is TGTGCCAGTACCAAACAGGGACAGGGGACCGGGGAGCTGTTTTTT. The chain is built from TRBV19 and TRBJ2-2; TRBD1 aligns across 10 bases. The CDR3 covers 15 residues. J gave up 5 bases and V 7 bases, and 7 bases lay outside the gene matches. Germline CDR1 is LNHDA and CDR2 is SQIVND (reference sequence).

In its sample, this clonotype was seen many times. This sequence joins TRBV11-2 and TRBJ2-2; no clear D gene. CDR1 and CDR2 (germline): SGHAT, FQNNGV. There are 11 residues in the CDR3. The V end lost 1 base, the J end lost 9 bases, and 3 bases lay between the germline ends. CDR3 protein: CASSLVRELFF. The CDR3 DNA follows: TGTGCCAGCAGCTTAGTAAGGGAGCTGTTTTTT.